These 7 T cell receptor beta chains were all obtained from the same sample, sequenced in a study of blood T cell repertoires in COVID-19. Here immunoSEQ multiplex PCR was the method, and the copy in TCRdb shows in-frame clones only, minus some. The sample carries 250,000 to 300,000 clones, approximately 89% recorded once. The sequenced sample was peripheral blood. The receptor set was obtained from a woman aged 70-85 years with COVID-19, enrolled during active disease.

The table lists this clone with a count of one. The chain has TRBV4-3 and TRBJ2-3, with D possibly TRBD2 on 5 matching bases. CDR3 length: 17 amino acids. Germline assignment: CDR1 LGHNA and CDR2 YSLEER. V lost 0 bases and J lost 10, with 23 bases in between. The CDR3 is CASSQDVRLAPYLAQYF. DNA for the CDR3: TGCGCCAGCAGCCAAGATGTTAGGTTAGCGCCATATCTTGCGCAGTATTTT.

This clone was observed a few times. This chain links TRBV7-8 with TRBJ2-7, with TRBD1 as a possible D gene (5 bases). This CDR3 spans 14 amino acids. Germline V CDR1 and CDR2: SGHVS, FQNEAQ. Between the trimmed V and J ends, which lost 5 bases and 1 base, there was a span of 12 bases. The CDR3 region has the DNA TGTGCCAGCAGCCGGAACAAGGGGTCCTACGAGCAGTACTTC. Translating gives CASSRNKGSYEQYF.

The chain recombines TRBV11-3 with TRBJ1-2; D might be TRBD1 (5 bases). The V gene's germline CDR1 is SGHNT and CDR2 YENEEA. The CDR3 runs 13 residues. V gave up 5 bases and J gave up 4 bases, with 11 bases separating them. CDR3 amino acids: CASSQDDSYGYTF. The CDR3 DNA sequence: TGTGCCAGCAGCCAAGATGACAGCTATGGCTACACCTTC.

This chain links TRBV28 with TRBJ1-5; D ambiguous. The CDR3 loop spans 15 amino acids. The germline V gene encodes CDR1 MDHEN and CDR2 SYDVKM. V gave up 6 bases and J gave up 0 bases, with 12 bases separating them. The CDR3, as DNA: TGTGCCAGCAGCCTGGCCACGCATAGCAATCAGCCCCAGCATTTT. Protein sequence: CASSLATHSNQPQHF. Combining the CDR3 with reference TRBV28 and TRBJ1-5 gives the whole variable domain DVKVTQSSRYLVKRTGEKVFLECVQDMDHENMFWYRQDPGLGLRLIYFSYDVKMKEKGDIPEGYSVSREKKERFSLILESASTNQTSMYLCASSLATHSNQPQHFGDGTRLSIL.

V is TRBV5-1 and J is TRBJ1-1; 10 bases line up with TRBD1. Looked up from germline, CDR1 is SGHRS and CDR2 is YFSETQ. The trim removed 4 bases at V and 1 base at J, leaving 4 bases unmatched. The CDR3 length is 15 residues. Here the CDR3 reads CASSPGTGANTEAFF. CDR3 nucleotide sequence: TGCGCCAGCAGCCCCGGGACAGGGGCGAACACTGAAGCTTTCTTT.

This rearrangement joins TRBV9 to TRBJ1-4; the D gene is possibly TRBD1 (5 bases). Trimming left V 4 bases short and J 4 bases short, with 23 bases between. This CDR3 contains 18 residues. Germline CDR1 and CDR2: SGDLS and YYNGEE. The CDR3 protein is CASSPSGFGGAGNEKLFF. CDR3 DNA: TGTGCCAGCAGCCCGAGTGGTTTTGGAGGGGCGGGTAATGAAAAACTGTTTTTT.

CDR3 loop: CASRRGGLAETQYF. Here the CDR3 DNA reads TGTGCCAGCAGACGTGGGGGACTAGCGGAGACCCAGTACTTC. This chain links TRBV11-2 with TRBJ2-5, with 10 bases matching TRBD2. Germline V gene sequence: CDR1 SGHAT, CDR2 FQNNGV. This CDR3 region has 14 residues. Trimming took 6 bases from V and 5 from J; bases not matched to a gene: 6.